A selection of T cell receptor beta chains follows, all from one sample in a study of Graves' ophthalmopathy and Graves' hyperthyroidism. TCRdb redid the calling of the multiplex PCR reads with MiXCR, one entry per CDR3 protein. The sample gives 560,000 or so distinct CDR3 sequences, under 40% of which show up once; around 4.6% is in the top ten. Sequencing used peripheral blood or thyroid tissue (not recorded which). The receptors were gathered from an adult man with Graves' hyperthyroidism. Both conserved end residues are part of each CDR3. A D gene is named only where the DNA matches it firmly. Clone size, where shown, is once, few, many, or a class for clones that have expanded.

D | J | size | V | DNA | CDR3
TRBD2 | TRBJ2-3 | NA | TRBV5-4 | TGTGCCAGCAGCCCTACGACTAGCGGGAGGGCCCGCACAGATACGCAGTATTTT | CASSPTTSGRARTDTQYF
NA | TRBJ1-2 | many | TRBV5-8 | TGTGCCAGCAGCCCCAAAGTGGGTGGCCCTGGCTATGGCTACACCTTC | CASSPKVGGPGYGYTF
TRBD1 | TRBJ1-5 | NA | TRBV9 | TGTGCCAGCAGCGACGGACAGGGGGGGAATCAGCCCCAGCATTTT | CASSDGQGGNQPQHF
TRBD2 | TRBJ2-3 | few | TRBV7-2 | TGTGCCAGCAGCATGACCCCGAGCGGGAGTGGGCGAGATACGCAGTATTTT | CASSMTPSGSGRDTQYF
NA | TRBJ1-4 | once | TRBV7-9 | TGTGCCAGCAGCTTATGGTTTCCAACTAATGAAAAACTGTTTTTT | CASSLWFPTNEKLFF
NA | TRBJ1-2 | NA | TRBV29-1 | TGCAGCGTTGGGGACGGGGTATATGGCTACACCTTC | CSVGDGVYGYTF
NA | TRBJ1-2 | many | TRBV6-5 | TGTGCCAGCAGCCCGAACAGGGTCCTTAACTATGGCTACACCTTC | CASSPNRVLNYGYTF
TRBD1 | TRBJ2-5 | NA | TRBV7-2 | TGTGCCAGCAGCTTAACGACCGGGACAGCCCAAGAGACCCAGTACTTC | CASSLTTGTAQETQYF
NA | TRBJ1-5 | NA | TRBV2 | TGTGCCAGCAGTGAACCTAGCGGGGGGGCCAATGAGCATTTT | CASSEPSGGANEHF
TRBD2 | TRBJ2-2 | many | TRBV20-1 | TGCAGTGCTAGAGATCCAATAGCGGGATTGGGCGGGGAGCTGTTTTTT | CSARDPIAGLGGELFF
TRBD2 | TRBJ2-2 | many | TRBV9 | TGTGCCAGCAGCATCGACCCCGGGACTAGCGGGAGACGGGAGCTGTTTTTT | CASSIDPGTSGRRELFF
NA | TRBJ1-6 | many | TRBV4-1 | TGCGCCAGCTCTCCGGTCTGGGGGCAGAATAATTCACCCCTCCACTTT | CASSPVWGQNNSPLHF
NA | TRBJ2-7 | many | TRBV7-9 | TGTGCCAGCAGCGGAACCTCTAGCGTCACCGGGTACGAGCAGTACTTC | CASSGTSSVTGYEQYF
NA | TRBJ1-5 | many | TRBV2 | TGTGCCAGCAGAGGCCATGCGGGCAATCAGCCCCAGCATTTT | CASRGHAGNQPQHF
TRBD1 | TRBJ2-7 | many | TRBV6-5 | TGTGCCAGCAGTTACTTCACAGGGGACAGCTACGAGCAGTACTTC | CASSYFTGDSYEQYF
NA | TRBJ2-5 | many | TRBV7-9 | TGCGCCAGCAGCCTCGGACTCGGGGAGACCCAGTACTTC | CASSLGLGETQYF
NA | TRBJ1-1 | NA | TRBV5-1 | TGCGCCAGCAGCTTGGGTTGGGAGGACACTGAAGCTTTCTTT | CASSLGWEDTEAFF
TRBD2 | TRBJ2-1 | NA | TRBV7-9 | TGTGCCAGCAGCGCGGGGGGACTAGCGGGGAATGAGCAGTTCTTC | CASSAGGLAGNEQFF
TRBD1 | TRBJ1-6 | few | TRBV7-8 | TGTGCCAGCAGCCGAATATCGGGACAGAATAATTCACCCCTCCACTTT | CASSRISGQNNSPLHF
NA | TRBJ2-7 | many | TRBV20-1 | TGCAGTGCACCCGCCCGGGTAGGGCTATTACACGAGCAGTACTTC | CSAPARVGLLHEQYF
NA | TRBJ2-7 | NA | TRBV12-3/TRBV12-4 | TGTGCCAGCAGTTTGGAGGGGCAGGGACCAGAGGGCGAGCAGTACTTC | CASSLEGQGPEGEQYF
NA | TRBJ2-7 | many | TRBV20-1 | TGCAGTGCTAGATCGGACAGTTCCTACGAGCAGTACTTC | CSARSDSSYEQYF
TRBD2 | TRBJ2-7 | many | TRBV6-5 | TGTGCCAGCAGGCTCGGACTAGCGGCGCGGGAGCAGTACTTC | CASRLGLAAREQYF
TRBD1 | TRBJ2-7 | few | TRBV5-1 | TGCGCCAGCAGCTTGGTACTGGGACAGGGGGGCTACGAGCAGTACTTC | CASSLVLGQGGYEQYF
TRBD1 | TRBJ2-7 | many | TRBV24-1 | TGTGCCACCAGTGAAGCACCGGGACAGGGGGCAAACGAGCAGTACTTC | CATSEAPGQGANEQYF
NA | TRBJ2-2 | NA | TRBV12-3/TRBV12-4 | TGTGCCAGCAGTTTGAGTGGGGGGCGCCGGTATGAGCTGTTTTTT | CASSLSGGRRYELFF
NA | TRBJ1-6 | many | TRBV20-1 | TGCAGTGCCACGGGACACCAAAGCTCCTATAATTCACCCCTCCACTTT | CSATGHQSSYNSPLHF
NA | TRBJ2-5 | NA | TRBV20-1 | TGCAGTGCTAGAGGTCTGGTCCCGGGGACCCAGTACTTC | CSARGLVPGTQYF
TRBD1 | TRBJ2-7 | NA | TRBV10-3 | TGTGCCATCAGTGAAAGAGGAGGACAGGGAGACTACGAGCAGTACTTC | CAISERGGQGDYEQYF
NA | TRBJ2-7 | NA | TRBV5-1 | TGCGCCAGCAGCTTCTGGGGATACAATGAGCAGTACTTC | CASSFWGYNEQYF
NA | TRBJ2-5 | NA | TRBV7-9 | TGTGCCAGCAGCTTAGATCGGGCGTCTAACCAAGAGACCCAGTACTTC | CASSLDRASNQETQYF
NA | TRBJ1-5 | once | TRBV12-3/TRBV12-4 | TGTGCCAGCAGTTTGGTTATGGGCGGGATACAGCCCCAGCATTTT | CASSLVMGGIQPQHF
NA | TRBJ2-2 | NA | TRBV10-3 | TGTGCCATCAGTAGGAAGGGACCCCCCACCGGGGAGCTGTTTTTT | CAISRKGPPTGELFF
NA | TRBJ2-7 | many | TRBV6-7 | TGTGCCAGCAGCCGTAGGCCCCCCGCCTACGAGCAGTACTTC | CASSRRPPAYEQYF
TRBD2 | TRBJ2-5 | once | TRBV7-7 | TGTGCTAGAGATCAAGGACTAGCGGGGAGGACCCAGTACTTC | CARDQGLAGRTQYF
TRBD2 | TRBJ2-7 | once | TRBV7-9 | TGTGCCAGCAGCCCCTGGACTAGCGGGAGACATAATGAGCAGTACTTC | CASSPWTSGRHNEQYF
TRBD1 | TRBJ1-2 | few | TRBV7-9 | TGTGCCAGCAGCTTAGGAGTACAGGGGGCGAATGGCTACACCTTC | CASSLGVQGANGYTF
TRBD1 | TRBJ2-3 | NA | TRBV7-2 | TGTGCCAGCAGCCGGGACAGGACCACAGATACGCAGTATTTT | CASSRDRTTDTQYF
NA | TRBJ2-7 | NA | TRBV29-1 | TGCAGCGGGAGGGCCGGCGAGCAGTACTTC | CSGRAGEQYF
TRBD1 | TRBJ1-5 | NA | TRBV12-3/TRBV12-4 | TGTGCCAGCAGGACAGGGGCGGATGGCAATCAGCCCCAGCATTTT | CASRTGADGNQPQHF
NA | TRBJ2-2 | many | TRBV6-7 | TGTGCCAGCAGCCACTCAACCAGGGAGCTGTTTTTT | CASSHSTRELFF
NA | TRBJ2-5 | few | TRBV19 | TGTGCCAGTAGTGTAACTACTGGGGTATGGGAGACCCAGTACTTC | CASSVTTGVWETQYF
NA | TRBJ1-1 | many | TRBV7-9 | TGTGCCAGCAGCCCTAGGGGGGGCGGAAAGAACACTGAAGCTTTCTTT | CASSPRGGGKNTEAFF
NA | TRBJ2-1 | NA | TRBV5-1 | TGCGCCAGCTTCCCCACCGGGTCGAGCTCCTACAATGAGCAGTTCTTC | CASFPTGSSSYNEQFF
NA | TRBJ1-1 | many | TRBV30 | TGTGCCTGGAGTCGGCCGAACACTGAAGCTTTCTTT | CAWSRPNTEAFF
NA | TRBJ1-2 | many | TRBV6-5 | TGTGCCAGCAGTTACTCGAAGGGATACTATGGCTACACCTTC | CASSYSKGYYGYTF